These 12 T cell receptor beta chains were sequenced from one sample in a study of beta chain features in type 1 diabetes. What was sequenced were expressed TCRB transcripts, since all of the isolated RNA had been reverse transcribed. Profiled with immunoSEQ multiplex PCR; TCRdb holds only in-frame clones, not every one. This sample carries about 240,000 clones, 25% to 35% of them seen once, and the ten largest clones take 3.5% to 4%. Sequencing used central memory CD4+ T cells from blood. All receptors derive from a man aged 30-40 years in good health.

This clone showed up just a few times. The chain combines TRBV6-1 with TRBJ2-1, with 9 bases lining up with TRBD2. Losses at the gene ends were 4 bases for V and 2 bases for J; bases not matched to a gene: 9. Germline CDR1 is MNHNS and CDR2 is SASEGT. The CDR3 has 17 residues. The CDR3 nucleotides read TGTGCCAGCAGTGTTGGCGGGGGGGCCTCGACCTACAATGAGCAGTTCTTC. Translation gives CASSVGGGASTYNEQFF.

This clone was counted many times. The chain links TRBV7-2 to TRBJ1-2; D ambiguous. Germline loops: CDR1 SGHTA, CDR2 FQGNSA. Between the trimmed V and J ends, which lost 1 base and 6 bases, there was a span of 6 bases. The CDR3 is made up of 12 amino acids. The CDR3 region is CASSLEGHGYTF. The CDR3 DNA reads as TGTGCCAGCAGCTTAGAAGGCCATGGCTACACCTTC.

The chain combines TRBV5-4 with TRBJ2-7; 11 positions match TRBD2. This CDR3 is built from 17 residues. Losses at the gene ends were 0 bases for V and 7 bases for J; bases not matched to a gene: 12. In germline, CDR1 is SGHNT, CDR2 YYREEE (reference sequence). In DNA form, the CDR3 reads TGTGCCAGCAGCTTGGCAGGACTAGCGGGCAAACTAGAGGAGCAGTACTTC. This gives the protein CASSLAGLAGKLEEQYF.

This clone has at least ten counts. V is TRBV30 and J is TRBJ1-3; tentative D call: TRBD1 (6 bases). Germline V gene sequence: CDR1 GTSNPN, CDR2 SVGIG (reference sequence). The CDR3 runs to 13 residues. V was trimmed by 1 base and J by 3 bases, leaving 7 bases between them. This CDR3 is CAWSGQVGNTIYF. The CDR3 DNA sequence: TGTGCCTGGAGTGGACAGGTTGGAAACACCATATATTTT.

DNA for the CDR3: TGTGCCTGGAGTGCACAGAGAGATACGCAGTATTTT. It yields the protein CAWSAQRDTQYF. This chain connects TRBV30 to TRBJ2-3, with D unresolved. The CDR3 sequence is 12 residues long. V lost 1 base and J lost 5, with 7 bases in between. Germline V lookup: CDR1 GTSNPN, CDR2 SVGIG (reference sequence).

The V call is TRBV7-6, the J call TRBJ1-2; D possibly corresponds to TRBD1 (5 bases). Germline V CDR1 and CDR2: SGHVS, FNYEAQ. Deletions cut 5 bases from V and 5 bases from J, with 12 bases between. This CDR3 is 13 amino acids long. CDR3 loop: CASSPDSNYGYTF. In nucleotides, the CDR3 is TGTGCCAGCAGCCCCGACAGCAATTATGGCTACACCTTC.

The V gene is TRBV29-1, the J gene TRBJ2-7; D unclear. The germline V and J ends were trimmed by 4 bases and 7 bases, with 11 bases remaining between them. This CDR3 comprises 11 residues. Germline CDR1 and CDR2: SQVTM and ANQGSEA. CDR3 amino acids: CSVVHEREQYF. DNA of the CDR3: TGCAGCGTTGTGCACGAGAGGGAGCAGTACTTC.

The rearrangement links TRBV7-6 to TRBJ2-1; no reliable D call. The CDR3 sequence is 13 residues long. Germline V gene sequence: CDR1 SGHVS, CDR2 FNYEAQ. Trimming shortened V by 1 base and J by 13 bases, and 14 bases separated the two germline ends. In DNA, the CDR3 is TGTGCCAGCAGCTTAGGGGCAGGCACGCCCCAGTTCTTC. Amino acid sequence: CASSLGAGTPQFF.

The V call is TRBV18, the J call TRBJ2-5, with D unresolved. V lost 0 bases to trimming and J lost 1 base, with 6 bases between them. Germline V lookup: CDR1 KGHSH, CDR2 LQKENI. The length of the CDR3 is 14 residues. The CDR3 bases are TGTGCCAGCTCACCACCTAACACCCAAGAGACCCAGTACTTC. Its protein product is CASSPPNTQETQYF. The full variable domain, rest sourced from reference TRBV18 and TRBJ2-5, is NAGVMQNPRHLVRRRGQEARLRCSPMKGHSHVYWYRQLPEEGLKFMVYLQKENIIDESGMPKERFSAEFPKEGPSILRIQQVVRGDSAAYFCASSPPNTQETQYFGPGTRLLVL.

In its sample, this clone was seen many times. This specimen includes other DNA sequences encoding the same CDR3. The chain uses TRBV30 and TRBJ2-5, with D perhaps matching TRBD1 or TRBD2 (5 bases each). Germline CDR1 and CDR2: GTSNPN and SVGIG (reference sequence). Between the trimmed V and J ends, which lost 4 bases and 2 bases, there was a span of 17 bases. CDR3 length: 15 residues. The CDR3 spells CAWNLRGGPQETQYF. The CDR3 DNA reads TGTGCCTGGAACTTGAGGGGCGGTCCGCAAGAGACCCAGTACTTC.

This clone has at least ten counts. CDR3 residues: CASSLARDTQYF. The CDR3 bases are TGTGCCAGCAGCTTAGCGCGAGATACGCAGTATTTT. The chain links TRBV7-2 to TRBJ2-3; D is unresolved. This CDR3 spans 12 amino acids. V shed 0 bases and J shed 5 bases, with 3 bases lying between them. CDR1 is SGHTA, CDR2 FQGNSA, per germline.

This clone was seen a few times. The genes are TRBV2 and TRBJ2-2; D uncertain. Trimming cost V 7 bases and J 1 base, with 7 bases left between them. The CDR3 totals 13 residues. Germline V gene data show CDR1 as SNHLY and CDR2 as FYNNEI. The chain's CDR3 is CASTWGNTGELFF. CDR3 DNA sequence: TGTGCCAGCACTTGGGGGAACACCGGGGAGCTGTTTTTT.